One T cell receptor (beta chain) is described in this entry. Its antigen is undetermined. The PCR used 60 Vbeta and 13 Jbeta primers. TCRdb's copy holds only in-frame clones and misses some; the assay was immunoSEQ multiplex PCR. Of tens of thousands of clones in the sample, approximately 84% are singletons; the top ten hold approximately 3%. These data belong to a study of cytomegalovirus exposure and HLA in healthy donors. As for the study in general: In an earlier analysis, 95 million to 140 million unique TCR beta sequences were found from about 190 million T cells. Broader study findings: Reportedly, TCR beta sequences accurately predicted HLA-A and HLA-B alleles in most subjects. Earlier analysis yielded a pattern in which most TCR beta V segments were productive about 90% or about 30% of the time.

V was pared by 6 bases and J by 3 bases, with 2 bases of the junction left unmatched. Germline V gene sequence: CDR1 KGHSH, CDR2 LQKENI. This CDR3 is built from 15 residues. V gene TRBV18 combines with J gene TRBJ2-6; 10 bases agree with TRBD1. The TCR was taken from a man aged 50 or older in good health and CMV-seronegative. The sequenced sample was PBMCs. CDR3 sequence reads: CASSGTGDGANVLTF. The CDR3 DNA reads TGTGCCAGCTCGGGGACAGGGGATGGGGCCAACGTCCTGACTTTC.